These T cell receptor beta chains were read from a single sample in a study of STAT3 mutations in large granular lymphocyte leukemia. TCRdb's table, derived via immunoSEQ multiplex PCR, lists solely in-frame clones and lacks some. The profile covers about 39,000 clones, with around 80% appearing a single time and less than 0.55% taken by the ten largest. The sample was PBMCs. The receptor source for this set is a human donor with T large granular lymphocyte leukemia. Some clones in this sample may be carry-over from other donors' samples. CDR3s include the opening cysteine and the closing phenylalanine or tryptophan. D genes are given only for firm matches. Clone sizes are given selectively: once, few, many, or a class where the clone is expanded.

-	TRBJ1-5	-	13	TRBV7-2	TGTGCCAGCAGCTTAAGCCGGGATCAGCCCCAGCATTTT	CASSLSRDQPQHF
-	TRBJ1-1	few	14	TRBV19	TGTGCCAGTAGCGCGAGGGCGGAGAACACTGAAGCTTTCTTT	CASSARAENTEAFF
-	TRBJ2-2	-	17	TRBV7-9	TGTGCCAGCAGCTTAAAGCGGACCATAACGAACACCGGGGAGCTGTTTTTT	CASSLKRTITNTGELFF
TRBD1	TRBJ2-3	-	13	TRBV5-1	TGCGCCAGCAGCTTCGACAGGGGAGATACGCAGTATTTT	CASSFDRGDTQYF
-	TRBJ1-1	-	14	TRBV5-1	TGCGCCAGCAGCTCCCAGTTCGGGGGCACTGAAGCTTTCTTT	CASSSQFGGTEAFF
-	TRBJ2-1	-	13	TRBV29-1	TGCAGCGTTGTCCGCGTAAGGCTCAATGAGCAGTTCTTC	CSVVRVRLNEQFF
-	TRBJ2-1	-	16	TRBV7-8	TGTGCCAGCAGCTTAGGTCGACGCCCGGCTCTAAATGAGCAGTTCTTC	CASSLGRRPALNEQFF
-	TRBJ1-3	-	13	TRBV10-2	TGCGCCACCTCTCAGAACTCTGGAAACACCATATATTTT	CATSQNSGNTIYF
-	TRBJ1-4	-	16	TRBV5-4	TGTGCCAGCAGCTTCGGGATGACAGGTTCTAATGAAAAACTGTTTTTT	CASSFGMTGSNEKLFF
-	TRBJ2-3	-	15	TRBV18	TGTGCCAGCTCACCACCGTCGGACAGTGGAGATACGCAGTATTTT	CASSPPSDSGDTQYF
-	TRBJ1-4	-	13	TRBV6-1	TGTGCCAGCAGTGAATTGGAGGCTGAAAAACTGTTTTTT	CASSELEAEKLFF
TRBD1	TRBJ1-5	-	15	TRBV4-3	TGCGCCAGCAGCCAAGATTCAGGGGGTAATCAGCCCCAGCATTTT	CASSQDSGGNQPQHF
TRBD2	TRBJ2-3	-	14	TRBV7-9	TGTGCCAGCAGCTTCGGCGGGGGAACAGATACGCAGTATTTT	CASSFGGGTDTQYF
-	TRBJ2-5	-	15	TRBV10-1	TGCGCCAGCATCTTGGGTCGGCAGGCTCAAGAGACCCAGTACTTC	CASILGRQAQETQYF
-	TRBJ1-5	-	18	TRBV7-9	TGTGCCAGCAGCTCCGCGGGGCCCATGGGCGAGGCGAATCAGCCCCAGCATTTT	CASSSAGPMGEANQPQHF
-	TRBJ1-2	few	14	TRBV28	TGTGCCAGCAGTGGGTTGGGGGCGGGCTATGGCTACACCTTC	CASSGLGAGYGYTF
-	TRBJ2-1	-	16	TRBV19	TGTGCCAGTAGGGGGGTGGCCGGGAGCTCCTACAATGAGCAGTTCTTC	CASRGVAGSSYNEQFF
-	TRBJ2-5	once	14	TRBV7-7	TGTGCCAGCAGTTTGCGGAGAGACACAGGGCCCCAGTACTTC	CASSLRRDTGPQYF
-	TRBJ1-5	-	14	TRBV15	TGTGCCACCAGCAGATCTGGTAGCAATCAGCCCCAGCATTTT	CATSRSGSNQPQHF
-	TRBJ1-1	-	13	TRBV2	TGTGCCAGCAGTGAAGCGGGAGGCACTGAAGCTTTCTTT	CASSEAGGTEAFF
TRBD1	TRBJ1-1	-	16	TRBV5-1	TGCGCCAGCAGCACCCAGGGGGCGGGTATGGGGACTGAAGCTTTCTTT	CASSTQGAGMGTEAFF
-	TRBJ1-3	-	15	TRBV10-3	TGTGCCATCAGGGAGGACGGAATCTCTGGAAACACCATATATTTT	CAIREDGISGNTIYF
-	TRBJ2-3	-	16	TRBV7-9	TGTGCCAGCAGCTTAAGCCCCTTAAAACCAATAGATACGCAGTATTTT	CASSLSPLKPIDTQYF
-	TRBJ1-1	-	13	TRBV13	TGTGCCAGCAGCTTAAGAGGGTTCACTGAAGCTTTCTTT	CASSLRGFTEAFF
TRBD1	TRBJ1-6	-	14	TRBV27	TGTGCCAGCAGTTGGACAGGGGGGAATTCACCCCTCCACTTT	CASSWTGGNSPLHF
TRBD2	TRBJ2-5	-	14	TRBV27	TGTGCCAGCAGTTCAGCGGGACTCCAAGAGACCCAGTACTTC	CASSSAGLQETQYF
TRBD1	TRBJ1-2	-	15	TRBV4-1	TGCGCCAGCAGGAAAACAGGGGGAGTTAACTATGGCTACACCTTC	CASRKTGGVNYGYTF
-	TRBJ1-3	-	14	TRBV4-1	TGCGCCAGCAGACACGACAGGTCTGGAAACACCATATATTTT	CASRHDRSGNTIYF
TRBD1	TRBJ1-2	-	15	TRBV28	TGTGCCAGCAGTCCGGTGGACAGGGACCTCCGGGGCTACACCTTC	CASSPVDRDLRGYTF
-	TRBJ2-1	-	14	TRBV6-5	TGTGCCAGCAGTTACTCGGGACTCCTCGATGAGCAGTTCTTC	CASSYSGLLDEQFF
-	TRBJ1-3	-	16	TRBV9	TGTGCCAGCAGCATTACTGGACGGAACTCTGGAAACACCATATATTTT	CASSITGRNSGNTIYF
TRBD2	TRBJ2-7	-	15	TRBV28	TGTGCCAGTCTCGGGAGGCAAAGAATCTTGTACGAGCAGTACTTC	CASLGRQRILYEQYF
-	TRBJ1-2	-	13	TRBV28	TGTGCCAGCAGTTTGCCAGCGATTTATGGCTACACCTTC	CASSLPAIYGYTF
-	TRBJ2-2	-	14	TRBV15	TGTGCCACCAGCAGAGATAAAGGGCTCTGGGAGCTGTTTTTT	CATSRDKGLWELFF
-	TRBJ1-2	few	13	TRBV2	TGTGCCAGCAGTGAGAGCGGGGGCGCGGGCTACACCTTC	CASSESGGAGYTF
TRBD1	TRBJ1-3	-	14	TRBV27	TGTGCCAGCAGAACAGGGGGCTCTGGAAACACCATATATTTT	CASRTGGSGNTIYF
TRBD1	TRBJ1-2	-	13	TRBV30	TGTGCCTGGAGTACGGACAGGTTTTATGGCTACACCTTC	CAWSTDRFYGYTF
-	TRBJ1-1	-	15	TRBV6-1	TGTGCCAGCAGTGGACAACAGGGACGGAACACTGAAGCTTTCTTT	CASSGQQGRNTEAFF
TRBD2	TRBJ2-1	-	16	TRBV5-1	TGCGCCAGCAGCTTGGGGATAGCGGGGGTAGACAATGAGCAGTTCTTC	CASSLGIAGVDNEQFF
-	TRBJ1-1	-	16	TRBV21-1	TGTGCCAGCAGCAAAGGAGGACAGGACCAGAACACTGAAGCTTTCTTT	CASSKGGQDQNTEAFF
-	TRBJ1-5	-	14	TRBV6-5	TGTGCCAGCAGTTACTCCCCCACGAATCAGCCCCAGCATTTT	CASSYSPTNQPQHF
TRBD1	TRBJ1-1	-	13	TRBV2	TGTGCCAGCAGTGAGTCCTGGACAGGCGAAGCTTTCTTT	CASSESWTGEAFF
-	TRBJ2-3	-	17	TRBV29-1	TGCAGCGTTGATGTAGGGGGTCGGGGAACTAGCACAGATACGCAGTATTTT	CSVDVGGRGTSTDTQYF
-	TRBJ2-3	-	15	TRBV10-1	TGCGCCAGCAGTGAGTCCTCCACTATTGTCAGTACGCAGTATTTT	CASSESSTIVSTQYF
-	TRBJ2-5	-	13	TRBV6-5	TGTGCCAGCAGCCAGTCCCTCCTCGAGACCCAGTACTTC	CASSQSLLETQYF